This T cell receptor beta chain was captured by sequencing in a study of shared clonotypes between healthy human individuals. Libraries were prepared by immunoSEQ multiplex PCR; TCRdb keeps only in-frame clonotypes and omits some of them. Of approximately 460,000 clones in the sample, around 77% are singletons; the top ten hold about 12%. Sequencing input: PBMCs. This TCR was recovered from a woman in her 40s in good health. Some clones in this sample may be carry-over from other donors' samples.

In nucleotides, the CDR3 is TGTGCCAGCAGCTTAGGGTCAGGGGGAGACGGCAATCAGCCCCAGCATTTT. Residues: CASSLGSGGDGNQPQHF. V is TRBV7-2 and J is TRBJ1-5; 7 nucleotides line up with TRBD1. The germline V gene has CDR1 SGHTA and CDR2 FQGNSA. The CDR3 is made up of 17 amino acids. Trimming removed 1 base from V and 2 bases from J; junction bases left unmatched: 8.